This T cell receptor beta chain derives from a study of T-cell reconstitution after alpha-beta-depleted transplantation in children. Findings and caveats of the study: Reportedly, roughly two months post-transplant, alpha-beta T cells arose from several hundred expanded graft clones. At one year after transplant, newly produced T cells mostly accounted for T-cell counts and diversity. It was surviving recipient T cells and thymic progenitors that gave some patients high TCRbeta diversity at day 60.

This clonotype has more than one count but fewer than ten. Antigen unknown. There are 15 residues in the CDR3. Per the germline V gene, CDR1 is LGHDT and CDR2 is YNNKEL (reference sequence). The V and J ends lost 0 bases and 9 bases, in that order; junction bases with no gene match: 7. TCRbeta library preparation incorporated unique molecular identifiers. TCRdb called the PCR reads again in MiXCR, with one record for every CDR3 protein. The top ten clones hold just under 30% of a sample with around 420,000 distinct CDR3 sequences, about 16% of them seen once. The TCR comes from a boy under two years old who had a stem cell transplant for Wiskott-Aldrich syndrome, so the T cells may come from the graft donor. J is TRBJ2-1 and V is TRBV3-1, with 8 bases aligning to TRBD2. The specimen comprised PBMCs, mostly from graft donor cells, sampled 360 days after TCRalphabeta/CD19-depleted stem cell transplant. The CDR3 DNA sequence: TGTGCCAGCAGCCAAGATCTGGGACTAGATACTGAGCAGTTCTTC. Residues: CASSQDLGLDTEQFF.